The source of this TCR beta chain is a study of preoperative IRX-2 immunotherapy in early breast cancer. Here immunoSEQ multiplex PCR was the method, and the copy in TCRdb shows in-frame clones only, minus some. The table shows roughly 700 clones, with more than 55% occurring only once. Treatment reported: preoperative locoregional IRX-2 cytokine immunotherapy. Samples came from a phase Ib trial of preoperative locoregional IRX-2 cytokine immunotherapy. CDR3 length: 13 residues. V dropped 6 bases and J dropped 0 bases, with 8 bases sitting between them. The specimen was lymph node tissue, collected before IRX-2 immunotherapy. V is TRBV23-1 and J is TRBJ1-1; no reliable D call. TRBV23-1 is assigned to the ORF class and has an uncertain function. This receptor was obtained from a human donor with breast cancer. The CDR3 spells CASSPELNTEAFF. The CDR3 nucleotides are TGCGCCAGCAGCCCGGAGTTGAACACTGAAGCTTTCTTT.